The text below deals with one TCR beta chain. Sequenced by immunoSEQ multiplex PCR; TCRdb stores in-frame clones only, minus some. This table has some 88,000 clones, 65% to 90% appearing once. The data are from a study of blood T cell repertoires in COVID-19. Study information: Whether acute or convalescent, the COVID-19 samples came from the United States, Italy and Spain.

Germline CDR1 is KGHSH and CDR2 is LQKENI. This CDR3 contains 13 residues. V gave up 3 bases and J gave up 9 bases, with 14 bases separating them. The V gene is TRBV18, the J gene TRBJ2-5; possible D gene TRBD2, 6 bases. The sample consisted of peripheral blood. This sequence was found in a man in his 60s with acute or convalescent COVID-19. The DNA for the CDR3 is TGTGCCAGCTCACCCCAAGTCCGCGGGGCCCAGTACTTC. Protein product: CASSPQVRGAQYF. Looking up the rest from reference TRBV18 and TRBJ2-5 gives the full variable domain: NAGVMQNPRHLVRRRGQEARLRCSPMKGHSHVYWYRQLPEEGLKFMVYLQKENIIDESGMPKERFSAEFPKEGPSILRIQQVVRGDSAAYFCASSPQVRGAQYFGPGTRLLVL.